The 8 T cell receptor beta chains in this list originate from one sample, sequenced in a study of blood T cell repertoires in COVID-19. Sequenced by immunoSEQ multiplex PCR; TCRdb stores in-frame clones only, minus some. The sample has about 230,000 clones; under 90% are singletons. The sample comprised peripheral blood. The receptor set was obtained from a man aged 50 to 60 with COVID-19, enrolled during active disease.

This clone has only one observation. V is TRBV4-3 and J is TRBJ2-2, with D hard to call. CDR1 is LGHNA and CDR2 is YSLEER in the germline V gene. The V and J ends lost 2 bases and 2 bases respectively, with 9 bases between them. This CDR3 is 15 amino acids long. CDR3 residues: CASSQFSANTGELFF. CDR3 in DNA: TGCGCCAGCAGCCAATTCAGTGCTAACACCGGGGAGCTGTTTTTT.

CDR3 bases: TGTGCCAGTAGGCCGGGACAGGGGGTCGGGGAGCTGTTTTTT. As protein: CASRPGQGVGELFF. The rearrangement links TRBV19 to TRBJ2-2; TRBD1 matches at 11 bases. Per the germline V gene, CDR1 is LNHDA and CDR2 is SQIVND (reference sequence). J was trimmed by 7 bases and V by 6 bases; bases with no gene match: 4. This CDR3 contains 14 residues.

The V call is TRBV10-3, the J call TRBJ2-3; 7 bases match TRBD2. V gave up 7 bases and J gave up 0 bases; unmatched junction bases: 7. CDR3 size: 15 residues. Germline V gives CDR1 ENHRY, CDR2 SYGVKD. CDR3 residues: CAIMTSSTSTDTQYF. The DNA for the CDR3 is TGTGCCATCATGACTAGCAGCACTAGCACAGATACGCAGTATTTT.

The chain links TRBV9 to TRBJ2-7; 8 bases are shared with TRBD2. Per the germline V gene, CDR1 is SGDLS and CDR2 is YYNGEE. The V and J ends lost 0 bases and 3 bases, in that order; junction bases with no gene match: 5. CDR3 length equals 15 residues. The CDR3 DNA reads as TGTGCCAGCAGCGTAGGAGCGGGGGATAACTACGAGCAGTACTTC. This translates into CASSVGAGDNYEQYF.

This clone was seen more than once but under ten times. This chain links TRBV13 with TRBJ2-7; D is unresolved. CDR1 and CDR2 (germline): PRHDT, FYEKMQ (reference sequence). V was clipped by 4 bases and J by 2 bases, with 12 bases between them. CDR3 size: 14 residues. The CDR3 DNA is TGTGCCAGCAGCTCCCCGGGTACCCCCTACGAGCAGTACTTC. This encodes CASSSPGTPYEQYF.

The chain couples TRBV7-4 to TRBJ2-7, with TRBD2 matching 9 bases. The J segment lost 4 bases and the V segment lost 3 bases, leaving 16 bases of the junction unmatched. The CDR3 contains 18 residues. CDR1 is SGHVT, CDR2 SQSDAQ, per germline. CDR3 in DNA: TGTGCCAGCAGCTTCGGGGTTGCGGGAGGGCAAAATGTGTACGAGCAGTACTTC. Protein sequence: CASSFGVAGGQNVYEQYF.

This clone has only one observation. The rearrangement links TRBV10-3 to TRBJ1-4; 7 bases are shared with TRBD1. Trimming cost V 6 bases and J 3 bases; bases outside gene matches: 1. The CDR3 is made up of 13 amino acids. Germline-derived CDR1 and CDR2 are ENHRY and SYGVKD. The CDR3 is CAISGTANEKLFF. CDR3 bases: TGTGCCATCAGCGGGACAGCTAATGAAAAACTGTTTTTT.

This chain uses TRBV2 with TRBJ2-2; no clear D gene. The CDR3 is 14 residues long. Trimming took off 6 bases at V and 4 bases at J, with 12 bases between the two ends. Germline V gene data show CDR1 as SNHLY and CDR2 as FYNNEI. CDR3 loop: CASREMRSTGELFF. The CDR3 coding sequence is TGTGCCAGCAGGGAGATGAGGAGCACCGGGGAGCTGTTTTTT.